This T cell receptor beta chain was captured in a study of cytomegalovirus exposure and HLA in healthy donors. Study observations and caveats: Reports described diagnosis of cytomegalovirus status by the classifier as highly specific and sensitive. Sequencing depth across donors, presence/absence analyses assumed, was roughly uniform. No immune exposure information besides CMV serostatus was available.

It was healthy bone marrow donors who served as donors. PCR involved 60 Vbeta and 13 Jbeta primers. The protocol was immunoSEQ multiplex PCR, while the TCRdb copy is restricted to in-frame clones and leaves out a portion. The repertoire holds tens of thousands of clones, with 81% as singletons. Turning to this clone: The antigen remains undetermined.

This receptor was identified in a girl aged 2 to 9 in good health and CMV-seropositive. The sequenced sample was PBMCs.

CDR3 in DNA: TGCGCCAGCAGTTGGGGCGGGGGCTACGAGCAGTACTTC. It codes for CASSWGGGYEQYF. The V gene is TRBV4-1, the J gene TRBJ2-7, with 7 nucleotides matching TRBD2. Germline assignment: CDR1 MGHRA and CDR2 YSYEKL. J lost 3 bases, V lost 6 bases, and 5 bases had no gene match. The CDR3 length is 13 residues.